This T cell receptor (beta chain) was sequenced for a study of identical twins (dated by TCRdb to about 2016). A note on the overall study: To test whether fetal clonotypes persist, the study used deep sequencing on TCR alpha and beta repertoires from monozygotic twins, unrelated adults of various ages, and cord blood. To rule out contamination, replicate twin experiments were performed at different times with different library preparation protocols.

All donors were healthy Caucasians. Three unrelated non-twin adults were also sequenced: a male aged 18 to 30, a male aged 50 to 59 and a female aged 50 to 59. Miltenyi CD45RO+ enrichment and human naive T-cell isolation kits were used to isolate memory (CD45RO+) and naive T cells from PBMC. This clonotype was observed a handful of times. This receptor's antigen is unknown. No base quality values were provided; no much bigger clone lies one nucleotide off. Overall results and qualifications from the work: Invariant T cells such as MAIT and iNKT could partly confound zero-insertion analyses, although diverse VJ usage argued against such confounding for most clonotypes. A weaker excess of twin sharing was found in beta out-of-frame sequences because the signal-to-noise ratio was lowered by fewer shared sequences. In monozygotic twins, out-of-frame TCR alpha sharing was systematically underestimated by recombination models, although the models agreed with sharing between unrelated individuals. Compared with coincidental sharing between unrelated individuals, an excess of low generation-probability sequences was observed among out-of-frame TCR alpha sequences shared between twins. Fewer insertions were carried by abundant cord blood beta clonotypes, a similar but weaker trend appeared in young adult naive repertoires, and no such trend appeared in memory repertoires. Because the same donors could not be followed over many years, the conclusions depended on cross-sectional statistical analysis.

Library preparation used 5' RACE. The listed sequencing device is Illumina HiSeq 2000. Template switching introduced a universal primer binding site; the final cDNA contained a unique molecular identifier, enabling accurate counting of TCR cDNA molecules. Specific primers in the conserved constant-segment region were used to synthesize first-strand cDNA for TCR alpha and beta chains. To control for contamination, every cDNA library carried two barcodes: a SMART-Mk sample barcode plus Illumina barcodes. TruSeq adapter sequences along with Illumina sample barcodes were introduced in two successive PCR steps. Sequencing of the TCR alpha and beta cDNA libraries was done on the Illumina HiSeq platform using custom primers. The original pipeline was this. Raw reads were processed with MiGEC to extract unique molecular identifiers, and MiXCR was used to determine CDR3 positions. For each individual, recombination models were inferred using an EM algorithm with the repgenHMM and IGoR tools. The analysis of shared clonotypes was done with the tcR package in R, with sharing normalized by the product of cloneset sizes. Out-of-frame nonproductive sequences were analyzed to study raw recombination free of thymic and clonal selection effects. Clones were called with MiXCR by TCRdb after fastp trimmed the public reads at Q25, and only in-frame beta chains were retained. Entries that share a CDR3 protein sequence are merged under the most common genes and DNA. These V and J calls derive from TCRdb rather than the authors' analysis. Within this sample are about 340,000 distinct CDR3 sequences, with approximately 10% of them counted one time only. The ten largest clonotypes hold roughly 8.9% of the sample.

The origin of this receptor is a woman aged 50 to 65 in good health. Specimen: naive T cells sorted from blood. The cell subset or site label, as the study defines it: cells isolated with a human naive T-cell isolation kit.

The bases are TGCGCCAGCAGCCATGGTCGGGACGGTGCCTACGAGCAGTACTTC. It is translated as CASSHGRDGAYEQYF. The V gene is TRBV4-1 and the J gene is TRBJ2-7; the D gene is possibly TRBD1 or TRBD2, each agreeing over 5 bases. The CDR3 numbers 15 residues from cysteine through phenylalanine. The DNA shown is the 45-base CDR3, in frame from base 1. From a lookup of the germline V gene, CDR1 and CDR2 are MGHRA and YSYEKL. V was cut back by 3 bases and J by 2 bases, leaving a gap of 14 bases between them.